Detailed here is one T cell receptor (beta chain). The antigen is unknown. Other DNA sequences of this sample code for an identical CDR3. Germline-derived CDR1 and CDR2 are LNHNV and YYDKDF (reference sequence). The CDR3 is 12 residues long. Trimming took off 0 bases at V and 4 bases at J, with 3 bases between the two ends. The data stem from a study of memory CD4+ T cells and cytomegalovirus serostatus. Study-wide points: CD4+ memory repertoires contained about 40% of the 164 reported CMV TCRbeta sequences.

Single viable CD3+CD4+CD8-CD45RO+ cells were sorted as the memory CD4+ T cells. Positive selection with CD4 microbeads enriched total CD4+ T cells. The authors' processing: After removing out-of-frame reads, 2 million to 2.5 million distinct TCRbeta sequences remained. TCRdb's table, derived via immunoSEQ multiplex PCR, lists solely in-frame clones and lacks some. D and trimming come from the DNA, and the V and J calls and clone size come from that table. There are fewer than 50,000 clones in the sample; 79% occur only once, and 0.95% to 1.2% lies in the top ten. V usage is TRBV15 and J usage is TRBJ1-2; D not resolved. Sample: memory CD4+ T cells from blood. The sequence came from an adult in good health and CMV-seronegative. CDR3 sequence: CATSREGYGYTF. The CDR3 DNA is TGTGCCACCAGCAGAGAAGGCTATGGCTACACCTTC.